The 23 T cell receptor beta chains reported below all come from one sample, sequenced in a study of blood T cell repertoires in COVID-19. Assay: immunoSEQ multiplex PCR; the TCRdb copy retains only in-frame clones and omits some. The table shows about 200,000 clones, with around nine tenths occurring only once. Sequenced material: peripheral blood. The receptor set was obtained from a man in his fifties with COVID-19, enrolled during active disease.

This chain joins TRBV4-3 and TRBJ2-5, with a possible D match to TRBD2 (6 bases). Trimming left V 3 bases short and J 1 base short, with 12 bases between. This CDR3 has 15 amino acids. The V gene's germline CDR1 is LGHNA and CDR2 YSLEER. The CDR3 DNA is TGCGCCAGCAGCCAGATCTTTAGCGGCCAAGAGACCCAGTACTTC. Translated: CASSQIFSGQETQYF.

The V call is TRBV10-3, the J call TRBJ2-7, with 9 bases aligning to TRBD2. Germline CDR1 reads ENHRY; CDR2 reads SYGVKD. This CDR3 is 17 amino acids long. The V segment lost 3 bases and the J segment 0 bases; nucleotides outside the gene matches: 9. This CDR3 reads CAISESGLAYNSYEQYF. CDR3 nucleotides: TGTGCCATCAGTGAATCCGGACTAGCGTACAACTCCTACGAGCAGTACTTC.

The CDR3 nucleotides read TGTGCCAGCAGCTTACAGGGTAGCAATCAGCCCCAGCATTTT. Translated: CASSLQGSNQPQHF. This chain connects TRBV6-5 to TRBJ1-5; D is possibly TRBD1 (6 bases). The germline CDR1 and CDR2 sequences are MNHEY and SVGAGI. The V gene lost 6 bases and the J gene lost 0 bases, with 9 bases spanning the gap. This CDR3 is 14 amino acids long.

The chain recombines TRBV5-8 with TRBJ2-3; 7 bases line up with TRBD2. This CDR3 spans 16 amino acids. In germline, CDR1 is SGHTS, CDR2 YDEGEE. Germline trimming cut 0 bases from V and 1 base from J; bases unmatched to any gene: 5. CDR3 sequence: CASSLGAGRGTDTQYF. DNA of the CDR3: TGTGCCAGCAGCTTGGGAGCGGGGCGTGGCACAGATACGCAGTATTTT.

CDR3 protein: CASSLGQSITTDTQYF. For the CDR3, the DNA is TGTGCCAGCAGCTTAGGGCAGTCAATCACCACAGATACGCAGTATTTT. This chain links TRBV7-8 with TRBJ2-3, with no clear D. This CDR3 comprises 16 residues. Germline V gene sequence: CDR1 SGHVS, CDR2 FQNEAQ. V shed 1 base and J shed 2 bases, with 13 bases lying between them.

CDR3 sequence: CASSLTAPGPLHF. CDR3 DNA: TGTGCCAGCAGCTTGACGGCCCCGGGGCCCCTCCACTTT. The V and J genes are TRBV5-5 and TRBJ1-6; no clear D gene. CDR3 length: 13 amino acids. Germline V gene sequence: CDR1 SGHKS, CDR2 YYEKEE (reference sequence). With 1 base removed from V and 13 bases from J, the gap between germline ends came to 12 bases. Full variable domain (rest looked up from reference TRBV5-5 and TRBJ1-6): DAGVTQSPTHLIKTRGQQVTLRCSPISGHKSVSWYQQVLGQGPQFIFQYYEKEERGRGNFPDRFSARQFPNYSSELNVNALLLGDSALYLCASSLTAPGPLHFGNGTRLTVT.

This chain links TRBV29-1 with TRBJ2-5; 7 nucleotides agree with TRBD1. The CDR3 runs to 13 residues. Germline V lookup: CDR1 SQVTM, CDR2 ANQGSEA. With 1 base clipped from V and 2 bases from J, the junction kept 1 base outside the gene matches. This chain's CDR3 is CSVEGQGQETQYF. In nucleotides, the CDR3 is TGCAGCGTTGAAGGACAGGGTCAAGAGACCCAGTACTTC.

V gene TRBV27 combines with J gene TRBJ1-5, with 7 nucleotides matching TRBD1. V gave up 2 bases and J gave up 6 bases; unmatched junction bases: 1. The germline CDR1 and CDR2 sequences are MNHEY and SMNVEV (reference sequence). This CDR3 contains 13 residues. Here the CDR3 DNA reads TGTGCCAGCAGTTTAAGGGGGCTTCAGCCCCAGCATTTT. It codes for CASSLRGLQPQHF.

V is TRBV6-2 or TRBV6-3 and J is TRBJ2-1; the match to TRBD2 covers 13 bases. CDR1 and CDR2 (germline): MNHEY, SVGEGT. After removal of 2 bases from V and 2 bases from J, the junction contained 6 bases not matched to a gene. The CDR3 runs to 18 residues. Written as DNA, the CDR3 is TGTGCCAGCAGTTACCCCCTTACTAGCGGGGGGGCCTACAATGAGCAGTTCTTC. This translates into CASSYPLTSGGAYNEQFF.

V and J are TRBV18 and TRBJ2-7; D may be TRBD1 (6 bases). CDR3 length equals 14 residues. V was cut by 3 bases and J by 2 bases, with 11 bases left in between. CDR1 is KGHSH and CDR2 is LQKENI in the germline V gene. CDR3 sequence (DNA): TGTGCCAGCTCACCTTACAGGGAGCCCTACGAGCAGTACTTC. Translating it yields CASSPYREPYEQYF.

The chain joins TRBV7-3 to TRBJ1-1, with 9 bases aligning to TRBD1. The CDR3 length is 15 residues. CDR1 SGHTA and CDR2 FQGTGA come from the germline V gene. Trimming removed 5 bases from V and 5 bases from J; junction bases left unmatched: 9. CDR3 in DNA: TGTGCCAGCAGCCCCTACCCGGGACAGGGAACTGAAGCTTTCTTT. This sequence encodes CASSPYPGQGTEAFF.

The chain carries TRBV5-1 and TRBJ1-1; possible D gene TRBD1, 5 bases. From germline, CDR1 is SGHRS and CDR2 YFSETQ. The CDR3 is 13 amino acids. V gave up 5 bases and J gave up 2 bases, with 10 bases separating them. This CDR3 reads CASRTGGNTEAFF. The CDR3 nucleotides are TGCGCCAGCAGAACGGGGGGAAACACTGAAGCTTTCTTT. Supplemented by reference TRBV5-1 and TRBJ1-1, the full variable domain reads KAGVTQTPRYLIKTRGQQVTLSCSPISGHRSVSWYQQTPGQGLQFLFEYFSETQRNKGNFPGRFSGRQFSNSRSEMNVSTLELGDSALYLCASRTGGNTEAFFGQGTRLTVV.

This clone was observed once. CDR3 region: CASSQGLGYNEQFF. The CDR3, as DNA: TGTGCCAGCAGCCAAGGACTAGGATACAATGAGCAGTTCTTC. The chain combines TRBV7-3 with TRBJ2-1; 7 nucleotides match TRBD2. The J segment lost 4 bases and the V segment lost 5 bases, leaving 5 bases of the junction unmatched. The CDR3 consists of 14 residues. CDR1 is SGHTA, CDR2 FQGTGA, per germline. Based on the CDR3 plus reference TRBV7-3 and TRBJ2-1, the full variable domain is GAGVSQTPSNKVTEKGKYVELRCDPISGHTALYWYRQSLGQGPEFLIYFQGTGAADDSGLPNDRFFAVRPEGSVSTLKIQRTERGDSAVYLCASSQGLGYNEQFFGPGTRLTVL.

The rearrangement links TRBV6-6 to TRBJ2-1; tentative D call: TRBD2 (6 bases). The V end lost 2 bases, the J end lost 2 bases, and 10 bases lay between the germline ends. This CDR3 comprises 15 residues. Germline CDR1 reads MNHNY; CDR2 reads SVGAGI (reference sequence). CDR3 region: CASSYGAGTYNEQFF. The CDR3 DNA sequence: TGTGCCAGCAGTTACGGGGCGGGGACCTACAATGAGCAGTTCTTC.

J is TRBJ2-1 and V is TRBV24-1; TRBD2 matches at 10 bases. The trim removed 4 bases at V and 6 bases at J, leaving 8 bases unmatched. CDR3 length: 16 amino acids. CDR1 and CDR2 (germline): KGHDR, SFDVKD. Here the CDR3 DNA reads TGTGCCACCAGTGAGGGAGTAGCGGGAGGCTTCAATGAGCAGTTCTTC. It yields the protein CATSEGVAGGFNEQFF.

The CDR3 DNA reads TGTGCCAGCAGCCTGCGTTCAGTTAGGGGGATTCAGTACTTC. Its translation: CASSLRSVRGIQYF. The V call is TRBV14, the J call TRBJ2-4, with D perhaps matching TRBD1 (6 bases). The germline CDR1 and CDR2 sequences are SGHDN and FVKESK. Trimming cost V 4 bases and J 10 bases, with 17 bases left between them. The CDR3 is 14 amino acids.

V usage is TRBV13 and J usage is TRBJ2-3, with 14 bases that match TRBD2. Trimming took 1 base from V and 3 from J; bases not matched to a gene: 3. The CDR3 is 17 amino acids. CDR1 is PRHDT and CDR2 is FYEKMQ in the germline V gene (reference sequence). In nucleotides, the CDR3 is TGTGCCAGCAGCTTAGTGGGACTAGCGGGGGTTACAGATACGCAGTATTTT. Protein: CASSLVGLAGVTDTQYF. Full variable domain (outside the CDR3, taken from reference TRBV13 and TRBJ2-3): AAGVIQSPRHLIKEKRETATLKCYPIPRHDTVYWYQQGPGQDPQFLISFYEKMQSDKGSIPDRFSAQQFSDYHSELNMSSLELGDSALYFCASSLVGLAGVTDTQYFGPGTRLTVL.

The V call is TRBV18, the J call TRBJ1-1; 7 bases line up with TRBD1. Losses at the gene ends were 1 base for V and 4 bases for J; bases not matched to a gene: 3. The CDR3 contains 14 residues. The V gene's germline CDR1 is KGHSH and CDR2 LQKENI. CDR3 bases: TGTGCCAGCTCACCACAGGGGGCGAGCACTGAAGCTTTCTTT. It specifies CASSPQGASTEAFF.

V and J are TRBV30 and TRBJ2-3, with TRBD2 matching over 8 bases. With 4 bases clipped from V and 1 base from J, the junction kept 7 bases outside the gene matches. The germline gives CDR1 GTSNPN, CDR2 SVGIG (reference sequence). The CDR3 consists of 15 residues. DNA for the CDR3: TGTGCCTGGAACCCTGGGCGGGGGGGCACAGATACGCAGTATTTT. Protein sequence: CAWNPGRGGTDTQYF.

The genes are TRBV11-3 and TRBJ2-2; possible D gene TRBD1, 6 bases. The CDR3 runs 14 residues. V was pared by 5 bases and J by 7 bases, with 14 bases between. Germline CDR1 SGHNT, CDR2 YENEEA. This chain's CDR3 is CASSPTRGGGELFF. The DNA for the CDR3 is TGTGCCAGCAGCCCAACCAGGGGTGGCGGGGAGCTGTTTTTT.

The CDR3 nucleotides are TGTGCCAGCAGCGTAGGGAGCGGGAACACCGGGGAGCTGTTTTTT. It codes for CASSVGSGNTGELFF. The rearrangement uses TRBV9 and TRBJ2-2; the D gene is possibly TRBD2 (5 bases). Germline lookup yields CDR1 SGDLS and CDR2 YYNGEE. Trimming removed 0 bases from V and 1 base from J, with 7 bases in between. This CDR3 region has 15 residues. The full variable domain, completed using reference TRBV9 and TRBJ2-2, is DSGVTQTPKHLITATGQRVTLRCSPRSGDLSVYWYQQSLDQGLQFLIQYYNGEERAKGNILERFSAQQFPDLHSELNLSSLELGDSALYFCASSVGSGNTGELFFGEGSRLTVL.

This chain uses TRBV5-1 with TRBJ1-1; 7 bases align to TRBD1. Germline V gives CDR1 SGHRS, CDR2 YFSETQ. The length of the CDR3 is 19 residues. After removal of 0 bases from V and 4 bases from J, the junction contained 18 bases not matched to a gene. CDR3 in amino acids: CASSLDTLTRTGVITEAFF. In DNA form, the CDR3 reads TGCGCCAGCAGCTTGGATACCCTAACCCGGACAGGTGTAATCACTGAAGCTTTCTTT.

This sequence joins TRBV29-1 and TRBJ1-2, with a weak D call TRBD1 (5 bases). The V end lost 2 bases, the J end lost 4 bases, and 11 bases lay between the germline ends. Germline V lookup: CDR1 SQVTM, CDR2 ANQGSEA. This CDR3 comprises 13 residues. Written as DNA, the CDR3 is TGCAGCGTTGAAAGGCAGGGCCCCTATGGCTACACCTTC. Its protein is CSVERQGPYGYTF.